Below, 2 T cell receptor beta chains from the same sample are listed, as sequenced in a study of patients and donors after allogeneic stem cell transplantation. TCRdb independently ran MiXCR on the RT-PCR reads; one entry per CDR3 protein. The sample includes 20,000 to 25,000 distinct CDR3 sequences, 29% of them seen just once. The sequencing sample was made of blood, either unsorted or a sorted T cell fraction (not recorded which). The receptors stem from a human donor who was either an allogeneic HSCT recipient or a stem cell or donor lymphocyte infusion donor (not recorded which). It is not recorded whose cells these are; they may come from a transplant donor.

This clonotype was recorded at least ten times. The rearrangement uses TRBV5-1 and TRBJ1-2, with D perhaps TRBD1 (5 bases). Germline assignment: CDR1 SGHRS and CDR2 YFSETQ. The CDR3 has 13 residues. V was pared by 0 bases and J by 6 bases, with 9 bases between. CDR3 sequence: CASSLADTDGYTF. The DNA of the CDR3 is TGCGCCAGCAGCTTGGCGGACACGGATGGCTACACCTTC. The whole variable domain, remainder taken from reference TRBV5-1 and TRBJ1-2, is KAGVTQTPRYLIKTRGQQVTLSCSPISGHRSVSWYQQTPGQGLQFLFEYFSETQRNKGNFPGRFSGRQFSNSRSEMNVSTLELGDSALYLCASSLADTDGYTFGSGTRLTVV.

A few counts support this clonotype. The chain employs TRBV6-2 or TRBV6-3 and TRBJ2-2, with D perhaps matching TRBD2 (6 bases). V was trimmed by 6 bases and J by 4 bases, leaving 15 bases between them. CDR1 and CDR2 (germline): MNHEY, SVGEGT. The CDR3 length is 15 residues. In DNA form, the CDR3 reads TGTGCCAGCAGCCCTTTATGGGGAGGCACCGGGGAGCTGTTTTTT. It codes for CASSPLWGGTGELFF.